A single sample gave rise to the 30 T cell receptor beta chains below, sequenced in a study of T-cell memory formation after mild COVID-19. TCRdb processed the 5' RACE reads anew with MiXCR; each CDR3 protein has one entry. The sample has 25,000 to 30,000 distinct CDR3 sequences, 15% to 20% seen once; the top ten hold about 1.4%. Sequencing was done on a sample of PBMCs or a T cell subset sorted from them (not recorded which). The receptors were gathered from an adult who had mild COVID-19 (a few samples of this study predate the infection). Cell type and time point are not known.

The table lists this clonotype with many counts. The gene calls are TRBV12-3 or TRBV12-4 and TRBJ2-3; 13 nucleotides align to TRBD2. The CDR3 is 15 amino acids. V was pared by 6 bases and J by 4 bases, with 4 bases of the junction left unmatched. The DNA of the CDR3 is TGTGCCAGCAGCCTGACTAGCGGGAGGTCAGATACGCAGTATTTT. This gives the protein CASSLTSGRSDTQYF.

A note on this clonotype: One base away lies a much larger clone, so this may be a sequencing read error. The rearrangement joins TRBV19 to TRBJ2-1; TRBD1 aligns across 7 bases. The CDR3 runs 14 residues. CDR1 is LNHDA and CDR2 is SQIVND in the germline V gene (reference sequence). The CDR3 nucleotides read TGTGACAGTAGTATGACAGGGTTGGACAATGAGCAGTTCTTC. Translating gives CDSSMTGLDNEQFF.

V is TRBV4-2 and J is TRBJ1-1, with 7 bases matching TRBD1. V dropped 3 bases and J dropped 3; count of bases not matched to a gene: 10. The CDR3 runs 16 residues. Germline V CDR1 and CDR2: LGHNA, YNFKEQ. The CDR3 region is CASSHLTTGEDTEAFF. In DNA form, the CDR3 reads TGTGCCAGCAGCCACCTTACTACAGGGGAGGACACTGAAGCTTTCTTT.

The sample holds many counts of this clonotype. The genes are TRBV18 and TRBJ1-5, with 7 positions matching TRBD1. V lost 1 base and J lost 3; bases outside the gene matches: 18. Germline CDR1 reads KGHSH; CDR2 reads LQKENI. The CDR3 is made up of 20 amino acids. CDR3 nucleotide sequence: TGTGCCAGCTCACCACTTAATACGATAGACAGGGAGGCGTTCAATCAGCCCCAGCATTTT. This translates into CASSPLNTIDREAFNQPQHF. Looking up the rest from reference TRBV18 and TRBJ1-5 gives the full variable domain: NAGVMQNPRHLVRRRGQEARLRCSPMKGHSHVYWYRQLPEEGLKFMVYLQKENIIDESGMPKERFSAEFPKEGPSILRIQQVVRGDSAAYFCASSPLNTIDREAFNQPQHFGDGTRLSIL.

This clonotype was seen repeatedly, ten times or more. The chain links TRBV4-1 to TRBJ2-2; D remains ambiguous. Per the germline V gene, CDR1 is MGHRA and CDR2 is YSYEKL. This CDR3 has 13 amino acids. Trimming took off 0 bases at V and 5 bases at J, with 4 bases between the two ends. Here the CDR3 reads CASSQDRTGELFF. The CDR3 coding sequence is TGCGCCAGCAGCCAAGATCGGACCGGGGAGCTGTTTTTT.

In its sample, this clonotype was seen many times. The chain carries TRBV12-3 or TRBV12-4 and TRBJ2-5, with 8 bases fitting TRBD1. V was clipped by 1 base and J by 5 bases; unmatched bases: 6. The length of the CDR3 is 15 residues. The CDR3 protein is CASSLGTGLTETQYF. The CDR3 nucleotides read TGTGCCAGCAGTTTAGGGACAGGGCTTACGGAGACCCAGTACTTC.

The V and J genes are TRBV7-6 and TRBJ2-5; no firm D call. There are 14 residues in the CDR3. The germline V gene has CDR1 SGHVS and CDR2 FNYEAQ. V was shortened by 0 bases and J by 5 bases, with 10 bases between the two germline ends. For the CDR3, the DNA is TGTGCCAGCAGCTTAGCATCCCTTGGGGAGACCCAGTACTTC. This sequence encodes CASSLASLGETQYF.

There are many counts of this clonotype. This chain joins TRBV30 and TRBJ2-5; 7 bases agree with TRBD2. Germline V gives CDR1 GTSNPN, CDR2 SVGIG (reference sequence). Trimming removed 4 bases from V and 1 base from J; junction bases left unmatched: 3. This CDR3 comprises 13 residues. The CDR3 DNA follows: TGTGCCTGGACGGGCGGGAGCCAAGAGACCCAGTACTTC. Protein sequence: CAWTGGSQETQYF.

This clonotype was seen ten or more times. CDR3 DNA sequence: TGCAGTGCTCCTACGCGGGCGATCGGGAATGAAAAACTGTTTTTT. It encodes CSAPTRAIGNEKLFF. V is TRBV20-1 and J is TRBJ1-4; D is ambiguous. Per the germline V gene, CDR1 is DFQATT and CDR2 is SNEGSKA (reference sequence). The CDR3 totals 15 residues. Between the trimmed V and J ends, which lost 5 bases and 5 bases, there was a span of 18 bases.

The chain employs TRBV5-1 and TRBJ1-5, with D perhaps TRBD1 (5 bases). CDR3 length: 17 amino acids. In germline, CDR1 is SGHRS, CDR2 YFSETQ. V lost 4 bases, J lost 0 bases, and 17 bases lay in between. CDR3 region: CASSPGGAPGSNQPQHF. In nucleotides, the CDR3 is TGCGCCAGCAGCCCCGGTGGGGCCCCAGGTAGCAATCAGCCCCAGCATTTT. Looking up the rest from reference TRBV5-1 and TRBJ1-5 gives the full variable domain: KAGVTQTPRYLIKTRGQQVTLSCSPISGHRSVSWYQQTPGQGLQFLFEYFSETQRNKGNFPGRFSGRQFSNSRSEMNVSTLELGDSALYLCASSPGGAPGSNQPQHFGDGTRLSIL.

This clonotype was counted many times. The chain uses TRBV30 and TRBJ2-2; 11 bases are a match to TRBD1. CDR1 is GTSNPN and CDR2 is SVGIG in the germline V gene (reference sequence). The CDR3 spans 16 residues. Trimming at V came to 3 bases and at J to 5 bases, leaving 8 bases not matched to a gene. The CDR3 nucleotides are TGTGCCTGGAGGGAACTGGACAGGGGGCAAACCGGGGAGCTGTTTTTT. Encoded protein: CAWRELDRGQTGELFF.

In this sample, this clonotype turned up many times. The chain is built from TRBV5-1 and TRBJ2-6; 7 bases match TRBD1. CDR1 and CDR2 (germline): SGHRS, YFSETQ. V dropped 5 bases and J dropped 4; count of bases not matched to a gene: 6. The CDR3 length is 15 residues. CDR3 in DNA: TGCGCCAGCAGTAACAGGGGTAGGGGGGCCAACGTCCTGACTTTC. It yields the protein CASSNRGRGANVLTF.

This clonotype was observed a few times. J is TRBJ2-7 and V is TRBV4-1, with 7 nucleotides matching TRBD1. There are 15 residues in the CDR3. After removal of 1 base from V and 7 bases from J, the junction contained 10 bases not matched to a gene. Per the germline V gene, CDR1 is MGHRA and CDR2 is YSYEKL. Here the CDR3 DNA reads TGCGCCAGCAGCCAAGTACCCACCCGGGACAGTGAGCAGTACTTC. Protein product: CASSQVPTRDSEQYF.

The chain recombines TRBV6-5 with TRBJ1-5; TRBD1 matches at 10 bases. Germline CDR1 MNHEY, CDR2 SVGAGI. V was clipped by 6 bases and J by 1 base; unmatched bases: 0. The CDR3 spans 14 residues. This CDR3 reads CASRGQGSNQPQHF. The CDR3 nucleotides read TGTGCCAGCAGGGGACAGGGGAGCAATCAGCCCCAGCATTTT.

This clonotype was detected ten times or more. The rearrangement links TRBV12-3 or TRBV12-4 to TRBJ2-7, with D perhaps matching TRBD2 (7 bases). The CDR3 runs to 19 residues. V was pared by 5 bases and J by 7 bases, with 33 bases between. The CDR3: CASSAQSGTPEGRIGEQYF. CDR3 DNA: TGTGCCAGCAGTGCCCAAAGCGGGACACCAGAGGGGAGGATTGGGGAGCAGTACTTC.

The chain carries TRBV7-2 and TRBJ2-7; 10 positions agree with TRBD1. Germline CDR1 is SGHTA and CDR2 is FQGNSA. J gave up 5 bases and V 5 bases, and 9 bases lay outside the gene matches. CDR3 size: 15 residues. The CDR3 region is CASSPNPGQGNEQYF. The CDR3 DNA follows: TGTGCCAGCAGCCCCAACCCGGGACAGGGGAACGAGCAGTACTTC.

This clonotype has at least ten counts. The rearrangement joins TRBV5-1 to TRBJ1-5, with D unclear. This CDR3 is 13 amino acids long. The germline V and J ends were trimmed by 0 bases and 0 bases, with 1 base remaining between them. Germline V gene lookup returns CDR1 SGHRS and CDR2 YFSETQ. CDR3 DNA: TGCGCCAGCAGCTTGGATAGCAATCAGCCCCAGCATTTT. This codes for CASSLDSNQPQHF. Based on the CDR3 plus reference TRBV5-1 and TRBJ1-5, the full variable domain is KAGVTQTPRYLIKTRGQQVTLSCSPISGHRSVSWYQQTPGQGLQFLFEYFSETQRNKGNFPGRFSGRQFSNSRSEMNVSTLELGDSALYLCASSLDSNQPQHFGDGTRLSIL.

This clonotype was seen a handful of times. V and J are TRBV12-3 or TRBV12-4 and TRBJ2-1; D is unresolved. The CDR3 covers 13 residues. V was cut by 7 bases and J by 0 bases, with 7 bases left in between. The CDR3 DNA reads as TGTGCCAGCACAGGCAGCTCCTACAATGAGCAGTTCTTC. Its translation: CASTGSSYNEQFF.

Many counts were recorded for this clonotype. The chain has TRBV27 and TRBJ2-5, with 10 positions matching TRBD2. The CDR3 has 15 amino acids. With 3 bases clipped from V and 5 bases from J, the junction kept 6 bases outside the gene matches. CDR1 and CDR2 (germline): MNHEY, SMNVEV (reference sequence). The CDR3 DNA sequence: TGTGCCAGCAGTTTGGGAAGCGGGGGGGCGGAGACCCAGTACTTC. Translated, it gives CASSLGSGGAETQYF.

For this clonotype: This may come from a read error, since a much larger clone is one base off. V and J are TRBV11-2 and TRBJ1-3; D gene uncertain. The V and J ends lost 4 bases and 1 base respectively, with 11 bases between them. The V gene's germline CDR1 is SGHAT and CDR2 FQNNGV. The CDR3 runs to 15 residues. For the CDR3, the DNA is TGTGCCAGCAGCTCAGGAGCCTTATCTGGAAACACCATATATTTT. Translation: CASSSGALSGNTIYF.

The V call is TRBV9, the J call TRBJ1-4; 7 bases are shared with TRBD1. This CDR3 comprises 15 residues. Trimming cost V 0 bases and J 12 bases; bases outside gene matches: 11. CDR1 is SGDLS and CDR2 is YYNGEE in the germline V gene. The CDR3 DNA reads as TGTGCCAGCAGCGTAGCTCCCGGGGGGCAGGGGGAACTGTTTTTT. Translating gives CASSVAPGGQGELFF.

This clonotype occurred a few times. The chain uses TRBV4-1 and TRBJ2-3, with 10 bases matching TRBD1. The CDR3 length is 13 residues. Trimming removed 11 bases from V and 1 base from J; junction bases left unmatched: 3. The germline V gene encodes CDR1 MGHRA and CDR2 YSYEKL. The CDR3: CASGTGGTDTQYF. The DNA of the CDR3 is TGCGCCTCCGGGACAGGGGGCACAGATACGCAGTATTTT.

The chain uses TRBV7-9 and TRBJ2-5; no firm D call. Trimming pared 3 bases from V and 2 bases from J, leaving 10 bases between. The CDR3 runs to 14 residues. Germline CDR1 is SEHNR and CDR2 is FQNEAQ (reference sequence). The CDR3 reads CASSFGLVQETQYF. CDR3 in DNA: TGTGCCAGCAGCTTTGGTTTGGTGCAAGAGACCCAGTACTTC.

This clonotype was detected ten times or more. The chain carries TRBV20-1 and TRBJ1-5; possibly TRBD1 for D (5 bases). The CDR3 covers 15 residues. In germline, CDR1 is DFQATT, CDR2 SNEGSKA (reference sequence). Trimming stripped 3 bases from V and 3 bases from J, with 15 bases between. The CDR3 DNA sequence: TGCAGTGCTAGCGGGGGGGGGACCGTCAATCAGCCCCAGCATTTT. It specifies CSASGGGTVNQPQHF.

This clonotype was seen a few times. V and J are TRBV3-1 and TRBJ1-1; unclear D gene. With 1 base removed from V and 10 bases from J, the gap between germline ends came to 10 bases. This CDR3 comprises 12 residues. The germline V gene has CDR1 LGHDT and CDR2 YNNKEL (reference sequence). The CDR3 region has the DNA TGTGCCAGCAGCCAAGGTCCGTCTGGAGCTTTCTTT. This sequence encodes CASSQGPSGAFF.

By frequency in the sample, this clonotype is medium-sized. The rearrangement uses TRBV5-1 and TRBJ1-1, with 7 bases that match TRBD1. Trimming took 0 bases from V and 0 from J; bases not matched to a gene: 5. The CDR3 extends over 16 amino acids. Looked up from germline, CDR1 is SGHRS and CDR2 is YFSETQ. CDR3 bases: TGCGCCAGCAGCTTGGAAAAGGGACAGCTGAACACTGAAGCTTTCTTT. It is translated as CASSLEKGQLNTEAFF.

There are many counts of this clonotype. The V call is TRBV4-3, the J call TRBJ2-1; 12 bases are a match to TRBD2. The V gene end was trimmed by 5 bases and the J gene end by 6 bases; junction bases not matched to a gene: 8. CDR1 and CDR2 (germline): LGHNA, YSLEER. The CDR3 length is 16 residues. CDR3 loop: CASSSRTSGETNEQFF. In DNA, the CDR3 is TGCGCCAGCAGCTCTCGGACTAGCGGGGAAACCAATGAGCAGTTCTTC.

This clonotype was seen at least ten times. The J gene is TRBJ2-7, the V gene TRBV7-9, with a possible D match to TRBD1 (5 bases). CDR1 and CDR2 from the germline V gene are SEHNR and FQNEAQ (reference sequence). This CDR3 has 11 residues. V dropped 5 bases and J dropped 6 bases, with 8 bases sitting between them. CDR3 region: CASSLDSEQYF. CDR3 sequence (DNA): TGTGCCAGCAGCCTCGACAGCGAGCAGTACTTC.

The DNA for the CDR3 is TGTGCCAGCAGCGTAGGGATCAGCTCCTACAATGAGCAGTTCTTC. Its translation: CASSVGISSYNEQFF. This chain uses TRBV9 with TRBJ2-1; D call uncertain. In germline, CDR1 is SGDLS, CDR2 YYNGEE. V shed 0 bases and J shed 0 bases, with 7 bases lying between them. CDR3 size: 15 residues.

The CDR3 nucleotides read TGCGCCAGCAGCCCAGGGGCGGGGGGGAGCACTGAAGCTTTCTTT. Residues: CASSPGAGGSTEAFF. The chain carries TRBV5-1 and TRBJ1-1; D is possibly TRBD1 (6 bases). Germline V gene sequence: CDR1 SGHRS, CDR2 YFSETQ. The CDR3 runs to 15 residues. The V end lost 4 bases, the J end lost 4 bases, and 17 bases lay between the germline ends.